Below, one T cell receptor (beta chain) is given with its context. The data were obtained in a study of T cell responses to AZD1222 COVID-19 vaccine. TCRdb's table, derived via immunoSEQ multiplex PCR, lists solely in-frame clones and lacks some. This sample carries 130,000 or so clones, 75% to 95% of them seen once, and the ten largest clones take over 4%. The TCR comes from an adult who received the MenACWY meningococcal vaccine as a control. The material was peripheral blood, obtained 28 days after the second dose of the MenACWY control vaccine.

The CDR3 bases are TGTGCCAGCAGTTACCTCGGGAACCAAGAGACCCAGTACTTC. Translating it yields CASSYLGNQETQYF. The chain links TRBV6-6 to TRBJ2-5, with D maybe TRBD2 (5 bases). Germline CDR1 and CDR2: MNHNY and SVGAGI (reference sequence). This CDR3 spans 14 amino acids. Trimming removed 2 bases from V and 0 bases from J, with 7 bases in between.